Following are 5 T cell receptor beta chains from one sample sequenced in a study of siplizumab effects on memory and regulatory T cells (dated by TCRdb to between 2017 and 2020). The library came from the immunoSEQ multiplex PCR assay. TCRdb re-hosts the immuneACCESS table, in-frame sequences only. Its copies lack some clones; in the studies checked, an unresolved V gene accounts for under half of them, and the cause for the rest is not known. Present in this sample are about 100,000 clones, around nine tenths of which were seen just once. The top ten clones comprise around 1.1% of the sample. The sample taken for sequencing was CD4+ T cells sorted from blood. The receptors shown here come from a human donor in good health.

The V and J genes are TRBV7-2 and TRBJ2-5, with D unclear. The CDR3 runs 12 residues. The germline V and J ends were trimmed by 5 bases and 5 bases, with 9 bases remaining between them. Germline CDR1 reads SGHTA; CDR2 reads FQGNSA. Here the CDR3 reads CASSAVFETQYF. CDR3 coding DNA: TGTGCCAGCAGCGCAGTATTCGAGACCCAGTACTTC.

The CDR3 is CASRPGGRTDTQYF. The CDR3 DNA reads TGTGCCAGCAGACCCGGCGGCCGCACAGATACGCAGTATTTT. V and J are TRBV6-6 and TRBJ2-3; D is unresolved. Germline V gives CDR1 MNHNY, CDR2 SVGAGI (reference sequence). CDR3 length: 14 amino acids. The V end lost 6 bases, the J end lost 1 base, and 11 bases lay between the germline ends.

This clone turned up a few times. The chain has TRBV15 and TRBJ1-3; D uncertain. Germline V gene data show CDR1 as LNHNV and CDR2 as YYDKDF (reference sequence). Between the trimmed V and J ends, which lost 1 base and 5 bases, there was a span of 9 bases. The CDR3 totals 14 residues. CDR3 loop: CATSRGLSRNTIYF. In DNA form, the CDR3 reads TGTGCCACCAGCAGAGGATTAAGCAGAAACACCATATATTTT.

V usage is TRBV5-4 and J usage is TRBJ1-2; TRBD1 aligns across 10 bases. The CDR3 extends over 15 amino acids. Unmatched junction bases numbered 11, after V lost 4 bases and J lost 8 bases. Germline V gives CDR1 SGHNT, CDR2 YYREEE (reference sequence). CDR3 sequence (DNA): TGTGCCAGCAGCCAAATGACAGGGGGCGCGAGAGGCTACACCTTC. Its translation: CASSQMTGGARGYTF.

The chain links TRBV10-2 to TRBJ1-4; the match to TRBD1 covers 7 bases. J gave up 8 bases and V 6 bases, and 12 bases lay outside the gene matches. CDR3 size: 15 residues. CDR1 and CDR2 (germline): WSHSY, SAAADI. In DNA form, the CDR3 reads TGCGCCAGCAGGTCGGGGCAGGGGGGTGAAGAAAAACTGTTTTTT. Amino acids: CASRSGQGGEEKLFF.